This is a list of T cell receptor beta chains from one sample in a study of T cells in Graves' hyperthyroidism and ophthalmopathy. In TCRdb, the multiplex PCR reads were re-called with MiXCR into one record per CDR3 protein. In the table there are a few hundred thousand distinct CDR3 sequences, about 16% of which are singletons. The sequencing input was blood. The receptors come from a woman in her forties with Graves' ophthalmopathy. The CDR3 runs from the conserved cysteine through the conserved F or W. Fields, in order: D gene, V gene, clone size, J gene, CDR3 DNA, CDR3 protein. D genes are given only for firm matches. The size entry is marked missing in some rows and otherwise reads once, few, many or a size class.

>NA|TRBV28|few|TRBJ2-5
TGTGCCAGCAGCCCCTTGACCCAGTACTTC
CASSPLTQYF
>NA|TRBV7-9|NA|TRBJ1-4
TGTGCCAGCAGCGCCTCTGAAAAACTGTTTTTT
CASSASEKLFF
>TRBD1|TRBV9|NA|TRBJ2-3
TGTGCCAGCAGCGGATGGGACAGGGGGATTTCAGATACGCAGTATTTT
CASSGWDRGISDTQYF
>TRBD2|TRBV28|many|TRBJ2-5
TGTGCCAGCAGCAGACTAGCGGGAGGGTCAGGCCGGGAGACCCAGTACTTC
CASSRLAGGSGRETQYF
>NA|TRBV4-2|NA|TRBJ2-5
TGTGCCAGCAGCCAAGACGCCATTCCGGAGACCCAGTACTTC
CASSQDAIPETQYF
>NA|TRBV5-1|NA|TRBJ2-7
TGCGCCAGCAGCTTTCCACCGACAGCCACCTACGAGCAGTACTTC
CASSFPPTATYEQYF
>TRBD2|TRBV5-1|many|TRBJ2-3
TGCGCCAGCAGTCGCTCTAGCGGGGTCACAGATACGCAGTATTTT
CASSRSSGVTDTQYF
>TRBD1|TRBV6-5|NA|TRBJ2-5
TGTGCCAGCAGTTACGGGACAGGGAAAGAGACCCAGTACTTC
CASSYGTGKETQYF
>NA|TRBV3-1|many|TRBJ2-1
TGTGCCAGCAGCCAAGACCCCCTCTCCCACAATGAGCAGTTCTTC
CASSQDPLSHNEQFF
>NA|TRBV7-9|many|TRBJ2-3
TGTGCCAGCAGCATGCGGGGTAGCACAGATACGCAGTATTTT
CASSMRGSTDTQYF
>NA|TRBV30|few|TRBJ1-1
TGTGCCTGGAGCAATACAGGCGTCAAGAACACTGAAGCTTTCTTT
CAWSNTGVKNTEAFF
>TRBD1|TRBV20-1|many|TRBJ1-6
TGCAGTGCTAACAGAGGGACAGGGGGCCATTCACCCCTCCACTTT
CSANRGTGGHSPLHF
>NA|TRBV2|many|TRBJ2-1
TGTGCCAGCAGTGTCGTCGCCGGGCAGTTCTTC
CASSVVAGQFF
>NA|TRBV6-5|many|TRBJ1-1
TGTGCCAGCAGTTACTCGCCAGGGGCACCGAACACTGAAGCTTTCTTT
CASSYSPGAPNTEAFF
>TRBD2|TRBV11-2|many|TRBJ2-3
TGTGCCAGCAGCTCGACACTGGGGACTAGCGGGGGCACAGATACGCAGTATTTT
CASSSTLGTSGGTDTQYF
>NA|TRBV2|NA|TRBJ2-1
TGTGCCAGCAGATCTACTAGTGCGCAGTTCTTC
CASRSTSAQFF
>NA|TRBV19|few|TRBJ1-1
TGTGCCAGTAGTATATTTGGGGGCAACACTGAAGCTTTCTTT
CASSIFGGNTEAFF
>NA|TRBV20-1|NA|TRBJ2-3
TGCAGTGCTATCGGACCGTGGGCACAAGATACGCAGTATTTT
CSAIGPWAQDTQYF
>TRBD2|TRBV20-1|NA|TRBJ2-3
TGCAGTGCTCCCCCCGGACTAGCGGGCGGCCCAGATACGCAGTATTTT
CSAPPGLAGGPDTQYF
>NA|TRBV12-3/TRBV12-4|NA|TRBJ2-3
TGTGCCAGCAGTTTGACGGCCCGGCTAGGTGCTAGCACAGATACGCAGTATTTT
CASSLTARLGASTDTQYF
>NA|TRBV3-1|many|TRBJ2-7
TGTGCCAGCAGCCGACGACATGGAGGGGACTACGAGCAGTACTTC
CASSRRHGGDYEQYF
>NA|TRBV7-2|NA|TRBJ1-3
TGTGCCAGCAGCTTAAGTTCAGGCGGAAACACCATATATTTT
CASSLSSGGNTIYF
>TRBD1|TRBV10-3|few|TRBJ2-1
TGTGCCATCAGTGAGTCCGGGACAGGGAGTAATGAGCAGTTCTTC
CAISESGTGSNEQFF
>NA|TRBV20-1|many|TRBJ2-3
TGCAGTGCTAGAGTACGGGGGAGTGGCACAGATACGCAGTATTTT
CSARVRGSGTDTQYF
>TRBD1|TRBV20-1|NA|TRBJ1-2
TGCAGTGCACATGACAGGGGGAGAGGCTACACCTTC
CSAHDRGRGYTF
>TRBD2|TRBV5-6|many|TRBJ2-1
TGTGCCAGCAGCATGCAACTAGCGGGAGAGGTCAATGAGCAGTTCTTC
CASSMQLAGEVNEQFF
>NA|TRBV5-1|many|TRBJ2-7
TGCGCCAGCAGCTTGGACGGGACATCCTCCTACGAGCAGTACTTC
CASSLDGTSSYEQYF
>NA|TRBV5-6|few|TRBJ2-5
TGTGCCAGCACCACGGGGATACCAATCCAAGAGACCCAGTACTTC
CASTTGIPIQETQYF
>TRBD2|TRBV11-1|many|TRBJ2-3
TGTGCCAGCAGCCTCTGGTCCGGGACTAGCACCACAGATACGCAGTATTTT
CASSLWSGTSTTDTQYF
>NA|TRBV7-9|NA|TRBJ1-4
TGTGCCAGCAACTTTGGGTGGGGTACACTGTTTTTT
CASNFGWGTLFF
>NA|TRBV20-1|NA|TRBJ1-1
TGCAGTGCTACCGGCGGTTACGAAGCTTTCTTT
CSATGGYEAFF
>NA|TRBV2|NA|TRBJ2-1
TGTGCCAGCAGTGGGGGCTCCGGGATAGCGGCAAACAATGAGCAGTTCTTC
CASSGGSGIAANNEQFF
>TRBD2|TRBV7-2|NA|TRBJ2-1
TGTGCCAGCAGGCGTCCCGGGACTAGCGGCGGGGGCGAGTTCTTC
CASRRPGTSGGGEFF
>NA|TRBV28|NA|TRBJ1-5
TGTGCCAGCAGCTCCGGATGGGCCGGATTATATAGCAATCAGCCCCAGCATTTT
CASSSGWAGLYSNQPQHF
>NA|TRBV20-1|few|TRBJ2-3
TGCAGTGCTAGAGATCTCCTAGGAGGAAGGACAGATACGCAGTATTTT
CSARDLLGGRTDTQYF
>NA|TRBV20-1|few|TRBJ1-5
TGCAGTGCTAGAGGCCCCGGCCAGCTAAATCAGCCCCAGCATTTT
CSARGPGQLNQPQHF
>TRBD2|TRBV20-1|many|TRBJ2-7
TGCAGTGCTAGCGGGCTAGCGGGGGGATACGAGCAGTACTTC
CSASGLAGGYEQYF
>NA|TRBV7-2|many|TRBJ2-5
TGTGCCAGCAGCTTAGGGCAGGGAGAGACCCAGTACTTC
CASSLGQGETQYF
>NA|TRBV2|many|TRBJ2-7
TGTGCCAGCAGTAGTACAGGGGAGGGGGCCTACGAGCAGTACTTC
CASSSTGEGAYEQYF
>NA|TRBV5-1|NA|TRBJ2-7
TGCGCCAGCAGCTTGGAGAGTTACTCCTACGAGCAGTACTTC
CASSLESYSYEQYF
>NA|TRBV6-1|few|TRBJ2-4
TGTGCCAGCACCCAGGGTGGGAACATTCAGTACTTC
CASTQGGNIQYF
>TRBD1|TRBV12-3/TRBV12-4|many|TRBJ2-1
TGTGCCAGCACCCGGACAGGTTCCTACAATGAGCAGTTCTTC
CASTRTGSYNEQFF
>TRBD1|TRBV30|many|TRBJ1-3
TGTGCCTGGCGACAGGGCCCCGGAAACACCATATATTTT
CAWRQGPGNTIYF
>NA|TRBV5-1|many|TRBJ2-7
TGCGCCAGCAGCTTGTGGGGGACCTCCTACGAGCAGTACTTC
CASSLWGTSYEQYF
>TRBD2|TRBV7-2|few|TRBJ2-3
TGTGCCAGCAGCTCACATAGCGGGAGCGGGACAGATACGCAGTATTTT
CASSSHSGSGTDTQYF
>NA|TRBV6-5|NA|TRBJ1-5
TGTGCCAGCAGTTACTCGGGCAGAGGGGGAGATCAGCCCCAGCATTTT
CASSYSGRGGDQPQHF
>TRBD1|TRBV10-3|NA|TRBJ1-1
TGTGCCATCAGTGAGTCTGACAGGGCCAACACTGAAGCTTTCTTT
CAISESDRANTEAFF
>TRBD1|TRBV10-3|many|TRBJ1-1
TGTGCCATCAGTGATCCTGACAGGGGGATCAACACTGAAGCTTTCTTT
CAISDPDRGINTEAFF
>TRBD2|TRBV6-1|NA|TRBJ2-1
TGTGCCAGCAGTTGGCTAGCGGGGGGCCTGACTACCTACAATGAGCAGTTCTTC
CASSWLAGGLTTYNEQFF
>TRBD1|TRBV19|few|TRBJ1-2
TGTGCCAGTAGTATCCGGCAGGGGGAATCGGGCTACACCTTC
CASSIRQGESGYTF
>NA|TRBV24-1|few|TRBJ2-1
TGTGCCACCAGTGATGCACAGGGAGGTGCGTACAATGAGCAGTTCTTC
CATSDAQGGAYNEQFF
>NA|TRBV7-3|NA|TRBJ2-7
TGCGCCAGCAGCTTCCCGGGGAACGAGCAGTACTTC
CASSFPGNEQYF
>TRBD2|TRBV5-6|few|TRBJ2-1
TGTGCCAGCAGCGCCCCGGGACTAGGTACCTCCTACAATGAGCAGTTCTTC
CASSAPGLGTSYNEQFF
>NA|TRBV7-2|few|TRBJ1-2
TGTGCCAGCAGCCCCCCTGGAGGGAGCTATGGCTACACCTTC
CASSPPGGSYGYTF
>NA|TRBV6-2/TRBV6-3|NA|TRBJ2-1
TGTGCCAGCAGTGGGTGGTCGGACAATGAGCAGTTCTTC
CASSGWSDNEQFF
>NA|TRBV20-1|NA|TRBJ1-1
TGCAGTGCTAGAATATGGGACCCACCCGCTGAAGCTTTCTTT
CSARIWDPPAEAFF
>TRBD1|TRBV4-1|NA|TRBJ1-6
TGCGCCAGCAGCCCGGGACAGGCCTATAATTCACCCCTCCACTTT
CASSPGQAYNSPLHF